Included here is one T cell receptor beta chain sequence, with context. The antigen is not known. These data belong to a study of shared clonotypes between healthy human individuals. Study-level findings and limits: Among non-shared clonotypes, generation probabilities were lower than among those shared by all four donors.

The genomic DNA of each subset was split evenly across several immunoSEQ plates. Some clones are missing from TCRdb's copy, which holds only in-frame ones; the method was immunoSEQ multiplex PCR. The data hold millions of clones, with 85% to 95% observed a single time. From germline, CDR1 is MNHNS and CDR2 SASEGT. This CDR3 spans 16 amino acids. Trimming cost V 1 base and J 6 bases, with 17 bases left between them. Sequenced input: naive CD4+ T cells sorted from blood. The subset is: CD45RA+ positively selected. This TCR came from a man in his late teens or twenties in good health. The chain carries TRBV6-1 and TRBJ2-3, with D maybe TRBD2 (5 bases). CDR3 sequence: CASSEGRLLYRDTQYF. The CDR3 bases are TGTGCCAGCAGTGAAGGGAGGCTGCTATACCGGGATACGCAGTATTTT.